The next 24 T cell receptor beta chains were all read from a single sample in a study of molecular identifiers for immune sequencing clone quantification. TCRdb used MiXCR to reprocess the PCR reads, holding one entry per CDR3 protein. The sample lists fewer than 350,000 distinct CDR3 sequences; about a fifth were seen once. Material for sequencing was naive CD8+ T cells from blood, with Jurkat cell RNA spiked in. Subset described: FACS-sorted CD8+CD4-CCR7+CD45RA+ naive T cells. The receptors were sampled from a human donor in good health. Some libraries in this study had Jurkat cell RNA spiked in.

This clonotype was picked up many times. The chain links TRBV28 to TRBJ1-4, with D uncertain. Trimming cost V 1 base and J 8 bases, with 14 bases left between them. CDR3 length: 15 residues. Germline CDR1 MDHEN, CDR2 SYDVKM. The CDR3, as DNA: TGTGCCAGCAGTTTATCCCCCGGGTCTCACGAAAAACTGTTTTTT. Translating gives CASSLSPGSHEKLFF.

This clonotype was recorded many times. The V gene is TRBV14, the J gene TRBJ2-5, with D possibly matching TRBD2 (5 bases). Trimming stripped 1 base from V and 0 bases from J, with 15 bases between. The CDR3 is 17 residues long. CDR1 is SGHDN and CDR2 is FVKESK in the germline V gene. This CDR3 is CASSQGVPLRDQETQYF. The CDR3 DNA reads as TGTGCCAGCAGCCAAGGAGTTCCGTTGCGGGACCAAGAGACCCAGTACTTC.

Concerning this clonotype itself: At one end, the junction sequence differs from germline, possibly due to a read error. The rearrangement links TRBV5-1 to TRBJ1-1; D remains unclear. Germline V lookup: CDR1 SGHRS, CDR2 YFSETQ. The CDR3 loop spans 12 amino acids. The CDR3 bases are TGCGCCAGCAGCTTCCGACCTCCCGAAGCTTCCTTT. Amino acid sequence: CASSFRPPEASF.

This clonotype has only a few counts. Here the CDR3 DNA reads TGTGCCAGCTCACCAATGGACAGGAACACCGGGGAGCTGTTTTTT. Protein product: CASSPMDRNTGELFF. The chain couples TRBV18 to TRBJ2-2; D may be TRBD1 (6 bases). The V and J ends lost 2 bases and 1 base respectively, with 8 bases between them. The germline CDR1 and CDR2 sequences are KGHSH and LQKENI. The CDR3 length is 15 residues.

This clonotype has only a few counts. This rearrangement joins TRBV19 to TRBJ2-7; 9 bases match TRBD1. CDR1 LNHDA and CDR2 SQIVND come from the germline V gene (reference sequence). The V segment lost 5 bases and the J segment 3 bases; nucleotides outside the gene matches: 8. CDR3 length equals 15 residues. CDR3 in amino acids: CASSGGTGYIYEQYF. The DNA for the CDR3 is TGTGCCAGTAGTGGTGGGACAGGGTATATCTACGAGCAGTACTTC.

The table lists this clonotype with a few counts. The rearrangement links TRBV27 to TRBJ2-5; D is possibly TRBD2 (5 bases). V was trimmed by 0 bases and J by 2 bases, leaving 10 bases between them. The CDR3 length is 15 residues. Germline V gives CDR1 MNHEY, CDR2 SMNVEV (reference sequence). The CDR3 region is CASSLSAGGQETQYF. In nucleotides, the CDR3 is TGTGCCAGCAGTTTATCGGCGGGTGGGCAAGAGACCCAGTACTTC.

With respect to this clonotype: A much larger clone is a single base away; this may be a read error. This sequence joins TRBV13 and TRBJ2-3; 8 bases agree with TRBD2. V dropped 5 bases and J dropped 4; count of bases not matched to a gene: 8. Germline V gene data show CDR1 as PRHDT and CDR2 as FYEKMQ (reference sequence). The CDR3 covers 15 residues. The CDR3 loop reads CASSRTSTYPDTQYF. The CDR3 DNA reads TGTGCCAGCAGCCGGACTAGCACCTACCCAGATACGCAGTATTTT.

This clonotype was detected a few times. V is TRBV4-3 and J is TRBJ2-5; tentative D call: TRBD2 (6 bases). V was shortened by 4 bases and J by 3 bases, with 15 bases between the two germline ends. Germline V CDR1 and CDR2: LGHNA, YSLEER. CDR3 length equals 15 residues. The CDR3 spells CASSPRWGDKETQYF. Here the CDR3 DNA reads TGCGCCAGCAGCCCCCGCTGGGGGGATAAAGAGACCCAGTACTTC.

This sequence joins TRBV6-2 or TRBV6-3 and TRBJ2-3; D perhaps matches TRBD2 (5 bases). The CDR3 runs 15 residues. In germline, CDR1 is MNHEY, CDR2 SVGEGT. Trimming removed 1 base from V and 7 bases from J, with 15 bases in between. CDR3 in DNA: TGTGCCAGCAGTTACTTTCCGGTTAGCGAATATACGCAGTATTTT. This sequence encodes CASSYFPVSEYTQYF.

This clonotype showed up many times. V gene TRBV5-6 combines with J gene TRBJ2-6; 7 bases align to TRBD1. Per germline, CDR1 SGHDT and CDR2 YYEEEE. This CDR3 spans 15 amino acids. V lost 6 bases, J lost 2 bases, and 5 bases stayed unmatched. CDR3 sequence reads: CASNYRGAGANVLTF. In DNA form, the CDR3 reads TGTGCCAGCAACTACAGGGGTGCTGGGGCCAACGTCCTGACTTTC.

This clonotype was seen ten or more times. The gene calls are TRBV29-1 and TRBJ2-3; D not resolved. Germline CDR1 and CDR2: SQVTM and ANQGSEA. The CDR3 is 15 amino acids. V shed 4 bases and J shed 1 base, with 15 bases lying between them. The CDR3 nucleotides are TGCAGCGTTGTCCTCCTATCTCGGGGCACAGATACGCAGTATTTT. Its protein product is CSVVLLSRGTDTQYF.

Worth noting for this clonotype: A much larger clone differs by one base, so this may be a read error. The rearrangement uses TRBV7-9 and TRBJ1-5; no reliable D call. Per germline, CDR1 SEHNR and CDR2 FQNEAQ (reference sequence). The V and J ends lost 4 bases and 2 bases respectively, with 9 bases between them. The CDR3 has 14 amino acids. As DNA, the CDR3 is TGTGCCAGCAGCTCAGCGTTGGGCAATCAGCCCCAGCATTTT. Translating it yields CASSSALGNQPQHF.

This clonotype was seen repeatedly, ten times or more. This chain joins TRBV6-5 and TRBJ2-7; possibly TRBD2 for D (5 bases). Germline V gene data show CDR1 as MNHEY and CDR2 as SVGAGI. The V end was cut by 7 bases, the J end by 7 bases, with 14 bases between. The CDR3 sequence is 12 residues long. The CDR3 sequence: CASNEGSGEQYF. In nucleotides, the CDR3 is TGTGCCAGCAACGAGGGATCGGGGGAGCAGTACTTC.

This clonotype was seen only a few times. This chain connects TRBV27 to TRBJ2-5, with 8 bases that match TRBD1. This CDR3 contains 14 residues. The J segment lost 4 bases and the V segment lost 5 bases, leaving 6 bases of the junction unmatched. Germline lookup yields CDR1 MNHEY and CDR2 SMNVEV (reference sequence). CDR3 DNA sequence: TGTGCCAGCAGTCACGGACAGGGTGGAGAGACCCAGTACTTC. The encoded protein is CASSHGQGGETQYF.

This clonotype has a count of ten or more. This chain uses TRBV15 with TRBJ2-3, with 7 positions matching TRBD2. Unmatched junction bases numbered 6, after V lost 3 bases and J lost 3 bases. There are 15 residues in the CDR3. The germline CDR1 and CDR2 sequences are LNHNV and YYDKDF (reference sequence). The CDR3 is CATSRTRAGTDTQYF. CDR3 sequence (DNA): TGTGCCACCAGCAGGACGAGAGCGGGGACAGATACGCAGTATTTT.

As for this clonotype: A much more abundant neighbour one base away suggests this may be a read error. V is TRBV28 and J is TRBJ2-1; TRBD2 agrees at 7 bases. Germline V gene lookup returns CDR1 MDHEN and CDR2 SYDVKM. The CDR3 is 15 amino acids. The chain's CDR3 is CASSTSGILNNGQFF. The CDR3 DNA sequence: TGTGCCAGCAGTACCAGCGGGATCCTCAACAATGGGCAGTTCTTC.

In this sample, this clonotype turned up many times. The chain carries TRBV7-8 and TRBJ2-1; D uncertain. From germline, CDR1 is SGHVS and CDR2 FQNEAQ. V was cut by 5 bases and J by 4 bases, with 12 bases left in between. CDR3 size: 14 residues. CDR3 region: CASSHKVPYNEQFF. The CDR3 DNA follows: TGTGCCAGCAGCCACAAGGTCCCTTACAATGAGCAGTTCTTC. The whole variable domain, remainder taken from reference TRBV7-8 and TRBJ2-1, is GAGVSQSPRYKVAKRGQDVALRCDPISGHVSLFWYQQALGQGPEFLTYFQNEAQLDKSGLPSDRFFAERPEGSVSTLKIQRTQQEDSAVYLCASSHKVPYNEQFFGPGTRLTVL.

This clonotype was picked up many times. The chain employs TRBV4-3 and TRBJ1-5; 8 bases are a match to TRBD1. In germline, CDR1 is LGHNA, CDR2 YSLEER. V lost 0 bases, J lost 5 bases, and 6 bases stayed unmatched. The CDR3 loop spans 16 amino acids. The CDR3 loop is CASSQEWAGGDQPQHF. CDR3 nucleotides: TGCGCCAGCAGCCAAGAGTGGGCAGGGGGCGATCAGCCCCAGCATTTT.

As for this clonotype: This may be a read error, as it is one base from a much larger clone. The conserved phenylalanine or tryptophan normally closing the CDR3 is absent here, so this likely arose from a read error. This chain uses TRBV24-1 with TRBJ2-3; no firm D call. The germline gives CDR1 KGHDR, CDR2 SFDVKD. The germline V and J ends were trimmed by 2 bases and 4 bases, with 3 bases remaining between them. This CDR3 is built from 12 residues. The CDR3 bases are TGTGCCACCAGTGATTGGTCAGATACGCAGTATTCT. It specifies CATSDWSDTQYS.

This clonotype has at least ten counts. The rearrangement uses TRBV21-1 and TRBJ2-5; the table names TRBD1, a call not compared with the DNA. TRBV21-1 is labeled a pseudogene. The CDR3 is made up of 13 amino acids. This CDR3 reads CASSKRGLETQYF. The CDR3 DNA is TGTGCCAGCAGCAAAAGGGGGCTCGAGACCCAGTACTTC.

Comment on this clonotype: A read error is possible here, since a much larger clone lies one base away. The rearrangement links TRBV28 to TRBJ2-7, with a possible D match to TRBD2 (6 bases). CDR3 length equals 14 residues. Germline V gene data show CDR1 as MDHEN and CDR2 as SYDVKM. The CDR3 coding sequence is TGTGCCAGCAGCCTTAGCGGAGGGATCTACGAGCGGTACTTC. Translating gives CASSLSGGIYERYF.

This clonotype was recorded at least ten times. J is TRBJ2-3 and V is TRBV13, with a possible D match to TRBD1 (6 bases). This CDR3 region has 14 residues. Trimming removed 3 bases at V and 6 bases at J, with 13 bases between. In germline, CDR1 is PRHDT, CDR2 FYEKMQ (reference sequence). The CDR3 region has the DNA TGTGCCAGCAGCTTGGCAGGGGCTACGGATACGCAGTATTTT. Translated, it gives CASSLAGATDTQYF.

This clonotype was seen at least ten times. The rearrangement links TRBV20-1 to TRBJ1-5; 8 bases map to TRBD1. The germline gives CDR1 DFQATT, CDR2 SNEGSKA (reference sequence). The trim removed 6 bases at V and 5 bases at J, leaving 12 bases unmatched. There are 15 residues in the CDR3. This chain's CDR3 is CSAGQGTTFYQPQHF. CDR3 nucleotide sequence: TGCAGTGCAGGACAGGGTACGACTTTCTATCAGCCCCAGCATTTT.

This clonotype was recorded at least ten times. This sequence joins TRBV20-1 and TRBJ2-5, with TRBD2 matching 9 bases. The CDR3 length is 16 residues. V lost 5 bases, J lost 1 base, and 11 bases stayed unmatched. The germline V gene has CDR1 DFQATT and CDR2 SNEGSKA (reference sequence). This CDR3 reads CSAASLLAGVQETQYF. The DNA of the CDR3 is TGCAGTGCTGCAAGCCTGTTAGCGGGGGTCCAAGAGACCCAGTACTTC.